The rows below give T cell receptor beta chains drawn from one sample of a study of T cells in Graves' hyperthyroidism and ophthalmopathy. TCRdb re-derived calls from the multiplex PCR reads in MiXCR, one entry per CDR3 protein. The sample carries about 290,000 distinct CDR3 sequences, less than 15% recorded once. The sequenced material came from blood. The receptor source for this set is a woman younger than 45 with Graves' hyperthyroidism that later progressed to Graves' ophthalmopathy. The CDR3 runs from the conserved cysteine through the conserved F or W. The order of the fields is V gene, J gene, clone size, D gene, CDR3 DNA, CDR3 protein. D genes are given only for firm matches. Clone size is not always given. Where it is, it says once, few, many or a class for expanded clones.

TRBV20-1,TRBJ2-7,many,.,TGCAGTGCCCGACAGGACTCCTACGAGCAGTACTTC,CSARQDSYEQYF
TRBV14,TRBJ2-7,few,TRBD2,TGTGCCAGCAGCCACCTAGCGGGGCGCTACGAGCAGTACTTC,CASSHLAGRYEQYF
TRBV28,TRBJ2-7,many,.,TGTGCCAGCAGTTCTTCAGGGGCGCCCTACGAGCAGTACTTC,CASSSSGAPYEQYF
TRBV28,TRBJ2-1,many,.,TGTGCCAGCAGTTCGCGCGGTAATTCGACCCACGCCTACAATGAGCAGTTCTTC,CASSSRGNSTHAYNEQFF
TRBV7-3,TRBJ2-7,many,TRBD1,TGTGCCAGCAGCCTCCCGATGGGACAGGTAGGGGAGCAGTACTTC,CASSLPMGQVGEQYF
TRBV30,TRBJ1-2,many,TRBD1,TGTGCCTGGAGGTCCGGGACAGGGGGTCGCGTGGGCTACACCTTC,CAWRSGTGGRVGYTF
TRBV12-3/TRBV12-4,TRBJ2-7,many,TRBD2,TGTGCCAGCAGTCCACGAGGGACTAGCGGGCTCTACGAGCAGTACTTC,CASSPRGTSGLYEQYF
TRBV25-1,TRBJ2-2,few,TRBD1,TGTGCCAGCAGTGAGGTCGGACAGGGTTCCGGGGAGCTGTTTTTT,CASSEVGQGSGELFF
TRBV6-2/TRBV6-3,TRBJ2-1,many,.,TGTGCCAGCAGTTCAGAACTTTACAATGAGCAGTTCTTC,CASSSELYNEQFF
TRBV6-5,TRBJ2-3,many,TRBD2,TGTGCCAGCAGTTACTCGGGACTAGCGGGGATCACAGATACGCAGTATTTT,CASSYSGLAGITDTQYF
TRBV15,TRBJ2-2,many,TRBD1,TGTGCCACCCGCCGGGGACAGAAAGCAACCGGGGAGCTGTTTTTT,CATRRGQKATGELFF
TRBV5-6,TRBJ1-5,few,.,TGTGCCAGCAGCTTGGCGGGACACTTCGCGGTTGCGCCCCAGCATTTT,CASSLAGHFAVAPQHF
TRBV28,TRBJ2-3,many,TRBD2,TGTGCCAGCTGCCGGGCGGGAGGATCAGATACGCAGTATTTT,CASCRAGGSDTQYF
TRBV2,TRBJ2-5,.,.,TGTGCCAGCCGGCGCCCCCCCGCGGCCCAGTACTTC,CASRRPPAAQYF
TRBV6-2/TRBV6-3,TRBJ2-7,few,.,TGTGCCAGCAGTTACTCGAGAGGGCAGGGCACCTACGAGCAGTACTTC,CASSYSRGQGTYEQYF
TRBV5-1,TRBJ2-6,many,.,TGCGCCAGCAGCTTGGGGGCAGGGTCCTCTGGGGCCAACGTCCTGACTTTC,CASSLGAGSSGANVLTF
TRBV5-4,TRBJ1-1,many,.,TGTGCCAGCAGCCCCGTGGGGGGTGGTACTGAAGCTTTCTTT,CASSPVGGGTEAFF
TRBV11-2,TRBJ2-7,.,TRBD2,TGTGCCAGCAGCTCTACTAGCGTGTACGAGCAGTACTTC,CASSSTSVYEQYF
TRBV7-2,TRBJ2-3,many,.,TGTGCCAGCAGCCTTCTGCCACGAGATACGCAGTATTTT,CASSLLPRDTQYF
TRBV29-1,TRBJ1-1,many,.,TGCAGCGGGGGGGACGGGAACACTGAAGCTTTCTTT,CSGGDGNTEAFF
TRBV3-2,TRBJ2-1,many,.,TGTGCCAGCAGCCAAGAAGGCCAGGGACCGACTAGCGGGCACTACAATGAGCAGTTCTTC,CASSQEGQGPTSGHYNEQFF
TRBV11-2,TRBJ1-1,many,TRBD1,TGTGCCAGCAGCTCCAATGTAGGGGACAGGGACGAGGCTTTCTTT,CASSSNVGDRDEAFF
TRBV3-1,TRBJ2-2,many,.,TGTGCCAGCAGCCAAGGACCAGACAGAACAGACACCGGGGAGCTGTTTTTT,CASSQGPDRTDTGELFF
TRBV6-2/TRBV6-3,TRBJ2-7,many,TRBD2,TGTGCCAGCAGTTACGTCCTAGCGGTTCCCTACGAGCAGTACTTC,CASSYVLAVPYEQYF
TRBV10-3,TRBJ2-2,many,TRBD2,TGTGCCATGAGCGGGACTAACACCGGGGAGCTGTTTTTT,CAMSGTNTGELFF
TRBV28,TRBJ1-2,many,.,TGTGCCAGCAGTTTAGTCGGCGGGGAGGGGTTGGACGGCTACACCTTC,CASSLVGGEGLDGYTF
TRBV6-1,TRBJ2-1,many,TRBD2,TGTGCCAGCTCTAGCGGGAGGGGATCCTACAATGAGCAGTTCTTC,CASSSGRGSYNEQFF
TRBV6-2/TRBV6-3,TRBJ2-1,many,.,TGTGCCAGCAGTTATCAGGAGGGGGCCTACAATGAGCAGTTCTTC,CASSYQEGAYNEQFF
TRBV6-5,TRBJ2-5,many,.,TGTGCCAGCAGTTACTTGCCGCCCCAGGACGACCAAGAGACCCAGTACTTC,CASSYLPPQDDQETQYF
TRBV30,TRBJ2-7,many,.,TGTGCCTGGAGTGCCTGGGGGGGCCACGAGCAGTACTTC,CAWSAWGGHEQYF
TRBV19,TRBJ2-1,.,.,TGTGCCAGTAGTATTCTGTCAGGCGACGAGCAGTTCTTC,CASSILSGDEQFF
TRBV11-2,TRBJ1-4,many,.,TGTGCCAGCAGCTTTACAGGGTGGATTGCTAATGAAAAACTGTTTTTT,CASSFTGWIANEKLFF
TRBV12-3/TRBV12-4,TRBJ2-3,.,TRBD2,TGTGCCAGCAGTTTAAAGGCGGGAGGCTCAGATACGCAGTATTTT,CASSLKAGGSDTQYF
TRBV5-1,TRBJ2-7,many,.,TGCGCCAGCAGCTTGGCCCGGAGCGACTACGAGCAGTACTTC,CASSLARSDYEQYF
TRBV20-1,TRBJ2-3,.,.,TGCAGTGCTAGTCCGGGTTCGGATACGCAGTATTTT,CSASPGSDTQYF
TRBV19,TRBJ1-5,once,.,TGTGCCAGTAGTGGGGGGCTCAGCAATCAGCCCCAGCATTTT,CASSGGLSNQPQHF
TRBV6-4,TRBJ2-4,.,.,TGTGCCATCCCGACAGGCGCCAAAAACATTCAGTACTTC,CAIPTGAKNIQYF
TRBV7-3,TRBJ2-7,many,TRBD1,TGTGCCAGCAGCGCGGGGACAGGGGGTCCCTACGAGCAGTACTTC,CASSAGTGGPYEQYF
TRBV10-3,TRBJ1-1,many,.,TGTGCCATCAGTGAGTCGGGGGGCTACACTGAAGCTTTCTTT,CAISESGGYTEAFF
TRBV7-3,TRBJ2-2,.,.,TGTGCCAGCAGCTTAACAGGGCACCACAACACCGGGGAGCTGTTTTTT,CASSLTGHHNTGELFF
TRBV29-1,TRBJ2-5,many,TRBD1,TGCAGCGTTGATGGACCCCCGGGACAGGGGTTTGAGGAGACCCAGTACTTC,CSVDGPPGQGFEETQYF
TRBV20-1,TRBJ2-1,.,.,TGCAGTGCTAGAGGGGACGGGTCCTACAATGAGCAGTTCTTC,CSARGDGSYNEQFF
TRBV13,TRBJ2-3,many,.,TGTGCCAGCAGCTTCATTGGCGCCGGGGACCCTAGCACAGATACGCAGTATTTT,CASSFIGAGDPSTDTQYF
TRBV5-6,TRBJ2-5,many,.,TGTGCCAGCAGCTTTGGCCAAGAGACCCAGTACTTC,CASSFGQETQYF
TRBV4-1,TRBJ1-4,few,.,TGCGCCAGCAGCCCCCAGGCAAGGGTTGTAGTTGAAAAACTGTTTTTT,CASSPQARVVVEKLFF
TRBV5-1,TRBJ2-3,.,.,TGCGCCAGCAGCTTGGCCATCGATACGCAGTATTTT,CASSLAIDTQYF
TRBV20-1,TRBJ1-3,.,.,TGCAGTGCTTTAGACATCAACGGAAACACCATATATTTT,CSALDINGNTIYF